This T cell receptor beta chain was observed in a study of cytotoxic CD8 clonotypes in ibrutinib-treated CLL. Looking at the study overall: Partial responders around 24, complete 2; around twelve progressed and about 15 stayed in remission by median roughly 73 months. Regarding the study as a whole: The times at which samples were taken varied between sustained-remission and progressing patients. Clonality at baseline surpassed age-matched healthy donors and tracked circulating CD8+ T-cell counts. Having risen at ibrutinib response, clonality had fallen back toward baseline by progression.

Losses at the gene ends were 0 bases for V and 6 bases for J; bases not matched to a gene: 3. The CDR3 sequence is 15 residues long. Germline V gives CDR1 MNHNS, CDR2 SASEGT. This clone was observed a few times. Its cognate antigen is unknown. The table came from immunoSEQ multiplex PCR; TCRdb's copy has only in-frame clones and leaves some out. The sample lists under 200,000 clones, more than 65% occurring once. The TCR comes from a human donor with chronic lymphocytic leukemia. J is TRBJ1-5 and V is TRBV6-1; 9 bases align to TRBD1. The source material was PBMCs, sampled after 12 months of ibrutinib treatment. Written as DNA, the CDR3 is TGTGCCAGCAGTGAAGCGGACAGGGGCCCTCAGCCCCAGCATTTT. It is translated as CASSEADRGPQPQHF.